The T cell receptor (beta chain) under discussion was sequenced for a study of blood T cells in healthy people across ages. Per sample, no less than 5 micrograms of total RNA were extracted. CDR1 is LGHNA, CDR2 YSLEER, per germline. Unmatched junction bases numbered 5, after V lost 0 bases and J lost 8 bases. CDR3 size: 16 residues. A second PCR, run for about 6 to 11 cycles, used a sample-barcoded 5' primer plus a J-beta primer mix. TCRdb reprocessed the 5' RACE reads via MiXCR and lists one record per CDR3 protein. The top ten hold around 2.1% of the sample, which has about 2 million distinct CDR3 sequences, roughly 50% seen once.

The V and J genes are TRBV4-3 and TRBJ2-1, with 12 positions matching TRBD2. Sequenced: blood. The receptor comes from a woman aged 40 to 50 in good health. This CDR3 is CASSQDASGGEYEQFF. The CDR3 DNA reads TGCGCCAGCAGCCAAGATGCTAGCGGGGGGGAGTATGAGCAGTTCTTC.